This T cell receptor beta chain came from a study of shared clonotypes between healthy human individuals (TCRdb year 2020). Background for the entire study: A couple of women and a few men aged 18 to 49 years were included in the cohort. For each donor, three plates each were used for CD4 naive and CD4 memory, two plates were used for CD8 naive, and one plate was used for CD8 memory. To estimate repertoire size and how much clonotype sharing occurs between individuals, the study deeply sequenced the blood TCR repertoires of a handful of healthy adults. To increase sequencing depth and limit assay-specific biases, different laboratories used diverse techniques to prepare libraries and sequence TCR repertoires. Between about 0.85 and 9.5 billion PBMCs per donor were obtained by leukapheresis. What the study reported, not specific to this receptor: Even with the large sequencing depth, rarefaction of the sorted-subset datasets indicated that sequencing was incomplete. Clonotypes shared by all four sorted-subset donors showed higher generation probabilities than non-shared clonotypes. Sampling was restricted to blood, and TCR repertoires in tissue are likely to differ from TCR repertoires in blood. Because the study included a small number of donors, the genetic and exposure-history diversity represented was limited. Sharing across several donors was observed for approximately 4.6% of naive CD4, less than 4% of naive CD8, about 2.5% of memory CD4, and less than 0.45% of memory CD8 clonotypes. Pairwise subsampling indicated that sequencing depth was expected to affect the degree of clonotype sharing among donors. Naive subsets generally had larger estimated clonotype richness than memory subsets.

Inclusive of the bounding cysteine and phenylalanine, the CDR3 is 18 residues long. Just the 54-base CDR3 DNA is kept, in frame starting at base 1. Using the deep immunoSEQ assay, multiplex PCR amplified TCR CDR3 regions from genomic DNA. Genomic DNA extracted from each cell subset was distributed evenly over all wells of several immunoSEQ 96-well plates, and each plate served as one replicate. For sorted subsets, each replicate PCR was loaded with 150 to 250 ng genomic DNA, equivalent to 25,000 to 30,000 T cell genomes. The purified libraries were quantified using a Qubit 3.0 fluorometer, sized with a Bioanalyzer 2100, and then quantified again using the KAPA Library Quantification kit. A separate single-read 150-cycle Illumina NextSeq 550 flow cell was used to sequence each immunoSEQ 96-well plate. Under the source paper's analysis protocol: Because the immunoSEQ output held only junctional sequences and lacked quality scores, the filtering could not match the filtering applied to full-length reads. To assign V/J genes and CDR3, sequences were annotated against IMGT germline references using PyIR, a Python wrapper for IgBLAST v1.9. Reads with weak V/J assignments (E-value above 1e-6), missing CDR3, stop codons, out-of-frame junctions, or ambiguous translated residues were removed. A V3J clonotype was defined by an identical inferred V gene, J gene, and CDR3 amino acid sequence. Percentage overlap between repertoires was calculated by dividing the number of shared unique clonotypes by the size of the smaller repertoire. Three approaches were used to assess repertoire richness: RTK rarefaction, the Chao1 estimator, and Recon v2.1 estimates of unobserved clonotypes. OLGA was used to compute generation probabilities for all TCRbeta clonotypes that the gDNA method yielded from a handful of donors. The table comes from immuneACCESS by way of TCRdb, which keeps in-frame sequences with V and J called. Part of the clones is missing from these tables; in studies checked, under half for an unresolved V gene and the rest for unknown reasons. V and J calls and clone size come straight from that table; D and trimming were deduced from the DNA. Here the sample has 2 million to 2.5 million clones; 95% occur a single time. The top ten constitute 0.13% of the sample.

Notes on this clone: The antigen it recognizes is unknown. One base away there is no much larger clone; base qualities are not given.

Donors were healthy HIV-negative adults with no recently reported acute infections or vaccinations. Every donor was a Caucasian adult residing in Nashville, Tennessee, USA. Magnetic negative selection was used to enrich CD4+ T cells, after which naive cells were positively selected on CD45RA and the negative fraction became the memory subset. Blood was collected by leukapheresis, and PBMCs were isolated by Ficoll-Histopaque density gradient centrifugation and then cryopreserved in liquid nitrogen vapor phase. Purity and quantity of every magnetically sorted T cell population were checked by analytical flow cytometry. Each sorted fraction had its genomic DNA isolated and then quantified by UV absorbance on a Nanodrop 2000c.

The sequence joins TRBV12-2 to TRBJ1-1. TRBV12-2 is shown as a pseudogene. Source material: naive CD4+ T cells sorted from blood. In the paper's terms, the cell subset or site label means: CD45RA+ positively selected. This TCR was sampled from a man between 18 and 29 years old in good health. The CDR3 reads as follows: CASRFPYPVGGMNTEAFF. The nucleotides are TGTGCAAGTCGCTTCCCTTACCCGGTGGGAGGTATGAACACTGAAGCTTTCTTT.